This entry features one T cell receptor (beta chain) sequence. Its antigen is not yet known. The sample holds no much larger clone one base away, and base qualities are not on file. This entry belongs to a study of blood T cell repertoires in COVID-19 (dated by TCRdb to between 2020 and 2021). In terms of the full investigation: The collaborator samples originated in the United States, Italy and Spain and spanned the acute and convalescent phases of COVID-19. Subjects who had been exposed to COVID-19, were actively infected with it, or had recovered from it provided the deeply sampled blood TCRbeta repertoires that made up the dataset. The samples were drawn from two sources: the first 160 participants of the ongoing ImmuneRACE study, and fewer than 1,500 subjects contributed by 6 global collaborators. The prospective study material was composed of cDNA or gDNA derived from T cells, B-cell-depleted T cells, or PBMCs. Where available, HLA class I and class II types were taken from metadata supplied by the sample provider and were not determined by assay-based typing. The repertoires were released in a freely available public database meant as a resource for research on the immune response to SARS-CoV-2. A de-identified subject ID, COVID-19 status, age in years and sex were almost always included in the sample metadata.

The investigation overall reported the following: The quantity of clinical and demographic metadata differed by source and by participant and was supplied without curation.

CDR1 PRHDT and CDR2 FYEKMQ were looked up in the germline V gene (reference sequence). Relative to germline, V is missing 5 bases and J is missing 8 bases, with 5 bases of the junction outside any gene match. The CDR3 runs 14 amino acids, cysteine and phenylalanine included. The kept DNA is CDR3 alone, 42 bases in frame from the first base. The immunoSEQ Assay, a bias-controlled multiplex PCR, was used to amplify TCRbeta CDR3 regions from genomic DNA. As for how the authors treated the data: Within the assay, amplification of reference gene primers was used to estimate how many nucleated cells each sample contained. Sequence reads were collapsed and filtered to measure the absolute abundance of every unique TCRbeta CDR3 rearrangement. For each sample, productive Simpson clonality was calculated by taking the square root of Simpson's diversity index across productive rearrangements. This immuneACCESS table, as held by TCRdb, lists in-frame sequences with V and J called but not all clones. Of the missing ones, under half trace to an unresolved V gene in checked studies; the others have no known cause. V and J calls and clone size are copied from that table; D and trimming were computed from the DNA. This sample lists 250,000 or so clones; around four fifths were detected once. The ten top clones hold 4.2% of the sample.

Whole blood was collected in K2EDTA tubes by collaborating institutions according to the institutions' own protocols. For TCRbeta analysis, collaborators shipped samples as frozen whole blood, isolated PBMCs, or DNA extracted from either of those sample types. This sequence was found in a man between 60 and 75 years old with acute or convalescent COVID-19. Material: peripheral blood. The rearranged segments are TRBV13 and TRBJ1-4, and 10 junction bases match TRBD1. Here is the DNA: TGTGCCAGCAGCCGCGGGACAGGGGAGGAAAAACTGTTTTTT. This codes for CASSRGTGEEKLFF.